This TCR beta chain was found in a study of T cell repertoires in breast cancer. General observations from the study: Different nucleotide sequences encoded the shared TCRs, suggesting antigen-driven expansion. Singleton TCRs were discarded and only part of each tumor was sampled.

As to this clonotype: The target antigen is unknown.

There are 15 residues in the CDR3. The V gene lost 3 bases and the J gene lost 4 bases, with 15 bases spanning the gap. Unpaired genes were suppressed by blocking oligonucleotides during a second nested PCR. TCRdb reprocessed the emulsion pairing reads with MiXCR, giving one entry per CDR3 protein. The table lists about 40,000 distinct CDR3 sequences, around 45% of them singletons. The expanded emulsion RT-PCR method captured paired alpha and beta chains from CD8+ T cells. The chain combines TRBV12-3 or TRBV12-4 with TRBJ1-1; a possible D gene is TRBD1 (6 bases). This clonotype was obtained from a pool of human donors with breast cancer or a healthy control (not recorded which). Sequenced: CD8+ T cells. CDR3 amino acids: CASSLAGARSTEAFF. CDR3 nucleotide sequence: TGTGCCAGCAGTTTGGCGGGGGCGCGATCCACTGAAGCTTTCTTT.